This T cell receptor beta chain was sequenced in a study of beta chain features in type 1 diabetes. Study outcomes and limitations: Among all four CD4+ subsets, Type 1 diabetes patients had TCRB CDR3s that were moderately but significantly shorter.

Each sorted population was over 98% pure. Every bit of the isolated RNA underwent reverse transcription, so sequencing read expressed TCRB transcripts. Data came from immunoSEQ multiplex PCR; TCRdb stores just in-frame clones and leaves some out. Of 130,000 to 150,000 clones listed, around 50% are singletons. Trimming at V came to 5 bases and at J to 4 bases, leaving 21 bases not matched to a gene. CDR3 length: 19 residues. CDR1 and CDR2 from the germline V gene are SGHRS and YFSETQ. As concerns this clone: No antigen is known for it.

The chain couples TRBV5-1 to TRBJ2-1; 7 positions agree with TRBD1. The sequence was obtained from a man aged 18-30 years in good health. The sample taken for sequencing was Tregs from blood. The CDR3 sequence: CASRNPRNQTGTAYNEQFF. The DNA for the CDR3 is TGCGCCAGCAGAAACCCCCGCAACCAAACCGGGACAGCTTACAATGAGCAGTTCTTC.